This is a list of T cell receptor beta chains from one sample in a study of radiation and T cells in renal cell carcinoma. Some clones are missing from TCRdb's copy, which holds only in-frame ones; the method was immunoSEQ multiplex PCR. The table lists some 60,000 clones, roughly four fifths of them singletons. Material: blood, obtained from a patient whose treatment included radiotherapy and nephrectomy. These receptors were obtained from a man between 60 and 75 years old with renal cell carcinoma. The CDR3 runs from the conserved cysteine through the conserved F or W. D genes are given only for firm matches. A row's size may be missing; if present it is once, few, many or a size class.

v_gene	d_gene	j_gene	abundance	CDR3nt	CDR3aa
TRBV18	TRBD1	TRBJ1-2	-	TGTGCCAGCTCACCGGGGACAGGGGGAGCAATAGTAGGCTACACCTTC	CASSPGTGGAIVGYTF
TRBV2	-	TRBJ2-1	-	TGTGCCAGCAGCGGGACCGGGGCCCGAGGTGAGCAGTTCTTC	CASSGTGARGEQFF
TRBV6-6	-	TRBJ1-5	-	TGTGCCAGCAGTTACTCGCCCCAGGGAGGAGTACAGCCCCAGCATTTT	CASSYSPQGGVQPQHF
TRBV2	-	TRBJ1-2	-	TGTGCCAGCAGTGGGTTAAGGGGCAGGACCTATGGCTACACCTTC	CASSGLRGRTYGYTF
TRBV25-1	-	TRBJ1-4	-	TGTGCCAGCAGTGATTGGAATAGTGAAAAACTGTTTTTT	CASSDWNSEKLFF
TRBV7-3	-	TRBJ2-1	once	TGTGCCAGCAGCTTAAACGGCGGGTCCAGGAATGAGCAGTTCTTC	CASSLNGGSRNEQFF
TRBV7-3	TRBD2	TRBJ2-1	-	TGTGCCAGCAGCGAACTAGCGGGAGGGTTTGAGCAGTTCTTC	CASSELAGGFEQFF
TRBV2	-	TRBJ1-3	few	TGTGCCAGCGGACTGGACACCATATATTTT	CASGLDTIYF
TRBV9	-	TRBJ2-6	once	TGTGCCAGCAGCGTCGTGGGGCAGACCTCTGGGGCCAACGTCCTGACTTTC	CASSVVGQTSGANVLTF
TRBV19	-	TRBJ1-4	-	TGTGCCAGTAGTCCCACTGGACCCCCGGCAACTAATGAAAAACTGTTTTTT	CASSPTGPPATNEKLFF
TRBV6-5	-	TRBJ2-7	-	TGTGCCAGCAGACGCCACCACAGGAGGGACTACGAGCAGTACTTC	CASRRHHRRDYEQYF
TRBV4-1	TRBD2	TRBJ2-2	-	TGCGCCAGCAGCCATATCCTAGCGGGGGCCATCACCGGGGAGCTGTTTTTT	CASSHILAGAITGELFF
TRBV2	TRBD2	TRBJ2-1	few	TGTGCCAGCACTTGGACTAGCGGGAGTTTGGATGAGCAGTTCTTC	CASTWTSGSLDEQFF
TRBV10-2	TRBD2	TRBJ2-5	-	TGCGCCAGCAGAATTGGGACTAGCGAGACCCAAGAGACCCAGTACTTC	CASRIGTSETQETQYF